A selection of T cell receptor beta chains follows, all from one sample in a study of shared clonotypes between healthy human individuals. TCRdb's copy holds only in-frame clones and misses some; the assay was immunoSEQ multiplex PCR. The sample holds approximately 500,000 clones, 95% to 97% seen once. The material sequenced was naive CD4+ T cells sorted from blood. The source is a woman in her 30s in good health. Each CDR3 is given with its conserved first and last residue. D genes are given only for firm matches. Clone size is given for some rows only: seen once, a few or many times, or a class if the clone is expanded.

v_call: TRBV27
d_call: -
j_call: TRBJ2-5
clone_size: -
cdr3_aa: CASRKMGGVGRETQYF
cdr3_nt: TGTGCCAGCCGCAAGATGGGGGGAGTAGGTCGGGAGACCCAGTACTTC

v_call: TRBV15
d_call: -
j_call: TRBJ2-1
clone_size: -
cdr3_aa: CATSRDGVARNEQFF
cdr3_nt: TGTGCCACCAGCAGAGATGGAGTAGCGAGGAATGAGCAGTTCTTC

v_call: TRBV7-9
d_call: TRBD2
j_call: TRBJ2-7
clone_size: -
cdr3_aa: CASSSWTSDEQYF
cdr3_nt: TGTGCCAGCAGCTCGTGGACTAGCGACGAGCAGTACTTC

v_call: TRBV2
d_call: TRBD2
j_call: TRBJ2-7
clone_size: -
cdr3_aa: CASSPRLAGEVPYF
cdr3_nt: TGTGCCAGCAGCCCGCGACTAGCGGGAGAGGTCCCGTACTTC

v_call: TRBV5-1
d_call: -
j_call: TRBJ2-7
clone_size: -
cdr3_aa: CASSLGPRGQGYEQYF
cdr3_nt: TGCGCCAGCAGCTTGGGACCTCGCGGACAAGGCTACGAGCAGTACTTC

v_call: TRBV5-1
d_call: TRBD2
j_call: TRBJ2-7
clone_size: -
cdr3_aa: CASSLTSGPTYEQYF
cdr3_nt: TGCGCCAGCAGCCTAACTAGCGGGCCTACCTACGAGCAGTACTTC

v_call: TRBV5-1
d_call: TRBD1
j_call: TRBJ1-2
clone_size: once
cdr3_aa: CASSPGQPNYGYTF
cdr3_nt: TGCGCCAGCAGCCCGGGACAGCCAAACTATGGCTACACCTTC

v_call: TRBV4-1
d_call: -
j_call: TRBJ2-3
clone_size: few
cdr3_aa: CASSQGTSTDTQYF
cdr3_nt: TGCGCCAGCAGCCAAGGGACTAGCACAGATACGCAGTATTTT

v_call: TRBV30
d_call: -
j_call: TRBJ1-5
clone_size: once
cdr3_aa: CAWSGDRSIQPQHF
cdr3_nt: TGTGCCTGGAGTGGCGACAGATCTATTCAGCCCCAGCATTTT

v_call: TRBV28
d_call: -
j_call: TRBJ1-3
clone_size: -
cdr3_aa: CASSSPPGSSGNTIYF
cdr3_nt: TGTGCCAGCAGTTCCCCCCCGGGGTCCTCTGGAAACACCATATATTTT

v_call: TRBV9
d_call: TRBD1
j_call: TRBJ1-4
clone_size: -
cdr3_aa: CASSGGQGLGNEKLFF
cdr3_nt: TGTGCCAGCAGCGGGGGACAGGGGCTTGGTAATGAAAAACTGTTTTTT

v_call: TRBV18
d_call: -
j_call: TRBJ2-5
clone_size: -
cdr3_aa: CASSPPSSQETQYF
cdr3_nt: TGTGCCAGCTCACCCCCTAGCAGTCAAGAGACCCAGTACTTC

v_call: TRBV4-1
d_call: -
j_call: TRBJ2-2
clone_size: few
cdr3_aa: CASSLTSTAGELFF
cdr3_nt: TGCGCCAGCAGCCTAACTTCGACAGCCGGGGAGCTGTTTTTT

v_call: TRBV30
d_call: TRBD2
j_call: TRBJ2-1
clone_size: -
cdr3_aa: CAWSASRTSVLNEQFF
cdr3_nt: TGTGCCTGGAGTGCCTCTCGGACTAGCGTTCTAAATGAGCAGTTCTTC

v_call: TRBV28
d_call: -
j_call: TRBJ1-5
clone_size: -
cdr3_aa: CASSFDISNQPQHF
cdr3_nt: TGTGCCAGCAGTTTTGACATAAGCAATCAGCCCCAGCATTTT

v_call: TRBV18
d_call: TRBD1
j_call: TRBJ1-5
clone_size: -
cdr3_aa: CASSPWDRGPGSNQPQHF
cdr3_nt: TGTGCCAGCTCACCGTGGGACAGGGGCCCTGGGTCCAATCAGCCCCAGCATTTT

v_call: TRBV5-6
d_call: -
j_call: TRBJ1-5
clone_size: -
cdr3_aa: CASSFGHFPNSNQPQHF
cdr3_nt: TGTGCCAGCAGCTTTGGACATTTCCCTAATAGCAATCAGCCCCAGCATTTT

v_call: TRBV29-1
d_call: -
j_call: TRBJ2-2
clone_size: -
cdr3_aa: CSVGRAGYTGELFF
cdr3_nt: TGCAGCGTTGGGCGAGCAGGGTACACCGGGGAGCTGTTTTTT

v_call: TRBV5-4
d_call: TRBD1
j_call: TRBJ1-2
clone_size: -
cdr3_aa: CASSLAEGAYGYTF
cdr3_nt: TGTGCCAGCAGCTTGGCCGAGGGGGCCTATGGCTACACCTTC

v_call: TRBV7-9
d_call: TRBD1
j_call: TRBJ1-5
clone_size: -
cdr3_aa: CASSLIGTGGGGSNQPQHF
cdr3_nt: TGTGCCAGCAGCTTAATAGGGACAGGGGGCGGTGGGAGCAATCAGCCCCAGCATTTT

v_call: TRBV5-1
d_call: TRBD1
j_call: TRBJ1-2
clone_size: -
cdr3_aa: CASSLGTGGMDGYTF
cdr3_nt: TGCGCCAGCAGCTTGGGGACAGGGGGCATGGATGGCTACACCTTC

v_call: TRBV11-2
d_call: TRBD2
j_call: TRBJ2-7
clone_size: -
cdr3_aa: CASSFAGTSGIYEQYF
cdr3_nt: TGTGCCAGCAGCTTCGCCGGGACTAGCGGGATCTACGAGCAGTACTTC

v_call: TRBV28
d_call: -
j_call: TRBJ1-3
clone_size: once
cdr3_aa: CASGNSYSGNTIYF
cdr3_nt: TGTGCCAGCGGGAACAGTTACTCTGGAAACACCATATATTTT

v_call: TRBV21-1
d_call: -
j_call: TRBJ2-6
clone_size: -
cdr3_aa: CASSALRDASGANVLTF
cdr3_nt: TGTGCCAGCAGCGCCCTACGGGACGCCTCTGGGGCCAACGTCCTGACTTTC

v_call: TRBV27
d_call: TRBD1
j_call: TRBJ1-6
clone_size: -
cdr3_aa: CASSLLGQGTSPLHF
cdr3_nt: TGTGCCAGCAGTTTATTGGGACAGGGAACTTCACCCCTCCACTTT

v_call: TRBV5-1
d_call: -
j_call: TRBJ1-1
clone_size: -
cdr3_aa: CASSLLSGFNTEAFF
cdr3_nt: TGCGCCAGCAGCTTGCTCTCGGGATTTAACACTGAAGCTTTCTTT

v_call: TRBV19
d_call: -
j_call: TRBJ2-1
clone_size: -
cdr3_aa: CASRTRGGNEQFF
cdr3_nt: TGTGCCAGTAGAACAAGGGGTGGGAATGAGCAGTTCTTC

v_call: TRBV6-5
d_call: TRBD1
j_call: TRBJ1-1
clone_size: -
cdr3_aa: CASGRGCTEAFF
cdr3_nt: TGTGCCAGCGGCAGGGGGTGCACTGAAGCTTTCTTT

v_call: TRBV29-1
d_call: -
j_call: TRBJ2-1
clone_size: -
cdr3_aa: CSVLPSPYNEQFF
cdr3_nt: TGCAGCGTGCTCCCCTCCCCCTACAATGAGCAGTTCTTC

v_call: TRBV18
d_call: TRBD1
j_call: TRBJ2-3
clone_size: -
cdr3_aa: CASSPLRDRAPSF
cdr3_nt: TGTGCCAGCTCACCCTTGAGGGACAGGGCTCCAAGTTTT

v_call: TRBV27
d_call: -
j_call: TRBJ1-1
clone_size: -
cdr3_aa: CASSLSGLTEAFF
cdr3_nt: TGTGCCAGCAGTTTAAGCGGGTTGACTGAAGCTTTCTTT

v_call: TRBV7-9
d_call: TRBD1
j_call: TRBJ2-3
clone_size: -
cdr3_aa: CASSLTGTGPTDTQYF
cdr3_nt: TGTGCCAGCAGTTTAACCGGGACAGGGCCCACAGATACGCAGTATTTT

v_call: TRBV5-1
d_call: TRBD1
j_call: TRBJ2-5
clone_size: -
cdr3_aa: CASSLRTGGRYQETQYF
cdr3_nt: TGCGCCAGCAGCCTTCGGACAGGGGGCCGGTACCAAGAGACCCAGTACTTC

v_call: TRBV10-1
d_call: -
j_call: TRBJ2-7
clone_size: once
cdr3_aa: CASKGGYEQYF
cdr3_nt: TGCGCCAGCAAAGGGGGGTACGAGCAGTACTTC

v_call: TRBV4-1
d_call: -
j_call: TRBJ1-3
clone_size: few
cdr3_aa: CASSQEGARNTIYF
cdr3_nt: TGCGCCAGCAGCCAAGAGGGGGCACGAAACACCATATATTTT

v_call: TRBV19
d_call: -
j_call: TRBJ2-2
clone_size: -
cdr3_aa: CASSIGGYPSGELFF
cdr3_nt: TGTGCCAGTAGTATAGGCGGGTACCCCTCCGGGGAGCTGTTTTTT

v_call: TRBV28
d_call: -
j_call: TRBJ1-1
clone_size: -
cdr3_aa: CASSFPRQGVTEAFF
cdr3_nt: TGTGCCAGCAGTTTCCCCCGGCAGGGTGTCACTGAAGCTTTCTTT

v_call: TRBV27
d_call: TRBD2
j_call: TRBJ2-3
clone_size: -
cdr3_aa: CASSAGLGRAPTDTQYF
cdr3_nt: TGTGCCAGCAGCGCGGGACTAGGGCGGGCCCCCACAGATACGCAGTATTTT

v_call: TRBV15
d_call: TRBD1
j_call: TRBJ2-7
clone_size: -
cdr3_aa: CATSRDRGRYEQYF
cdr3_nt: TGTGCCACCAGCAGGGACAGGGGAAGGTACGAGCAGTACTTC

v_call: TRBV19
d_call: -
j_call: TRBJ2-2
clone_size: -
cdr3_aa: CASSIGVSGNTGELFF
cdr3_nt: TGTGCCAGTAGTATAGGTGTTAGCGGTAACACCGGGGAGCTGTTTTTT